Each of the 30 T cell receptor beta chains below was sequenced from the same sample in a study of blood T cell repertoires in COVID-19. The table came from immunoSEQ multiplex PCR; TCRdb's copy has only in-frame clones and leaves some out. The sample has nearly 95,000 clones, under 80% seen once. The sequenced sample was peripheral blood. The receptor set was obtained from an older man with COVID-19, enrolled during active disease.

The chain couples TRBV2 to TRBJ2-4; perhaps TRBD1 as D (6 bases). The CDR3 has 13 residues. The germline gives CDR1 SNHLY, CDR2 FYNNEI. The V and J ends lost 4 bases and 6 bases respectively, with 10 bases between them. The CDR3 spells CASSGTAGNIQYF. The CDR3 DNA sequence: TGTGCCAGCAGTGGGACAGCTGGAAACATTCAGTACTTC. The whole variable domain, remainder taken from reference TRBV2 and TRBJ2-4, is EPEVTQTPSHQVTQMGQEVILRCVPISNHLYFYWYRQILGQKVEFLVSFYNNEISEKSEIFDDQFSVERPDGSNFTLKIRSTKLEDSAMYFCASSGTAGNIQYFGAGTRLSVL.

The rearrangement joins TRBV28 to TRBJ2-7; 7 nucleotides align to TRBD1. The CDR3 is 14 amino acids. Germline V gene lookup returns CDR1 MDHEN and CDR2 SYDVKM. Trimming at V came to 1 base and at J to 7 bases, leaving 7 bases not matched to a gene. CDR3 in amino acids: CASSLSPRGNEQYF. DNA of the CDR3: TGTGCCAGCAGTTTATCCCCCAGGGGGAATGAGCAGTACTTC. Complete variable domain (other parts from reference TRBV28 and TRBJ2-7): DVKVTQSSRYLVKRTGEKVFLECVQDMDHENMFWYRQDPGLGLRLIYFSYDVKMKEKGDIPEGYSVSREKKERFSLILESASTNQTSMYLCASSLSPRGNEQYFGPGTRLTVT.

The V gene is TRBV6-2 or TRBV6-3, the J gene TRBJ2-7; TRBD2 matches 9 bases. Germline-derived CDR1 and CDR2 are MNHEY and SVGEGT. CDR3 length: 15 residues. Trimming at V came to 0 bases and at J to 3 bases, leaving 3 bases not matched to a gene. Here the CDR3 reads CASSYSGLAFYEQYF. The CDR3 DNA is TGTGCCAGCAGTTACTCAGGACTAGCGTTCTACGAGCAGTACTTC.

J is TRBJ1-1 and V is TRBV20-1, with D hard to call. The CDR3 contains 15 residues. Trimming stripped 3 bases from V and 2 bases from J, with 16 bases between. The germline CDR1 and CDR2 sequences are DFQATT and SNEGSKA (reference sequence). The CDR3 reads CSASLQPTRNTEAFF. The CDR3, as DNA: TGCAGTGCTAGTTTACAGCCGACCCGAAACACTGAAGCTTTCTTT.

The chain couples TRBV6-5 to TRBJ1-1, with 8 bases aligning to TRBD1. The V gene end was trimmed by 3 bases and the J gene end by 4 bases; junction bases not matched to a gene: 10. There are 16 residues in the CDR3. Germline loops: CDR1 MNHEY, CDR2 SVGAGI. CDR3 amino acids: CASSYTPTGAGTEAFF. DNA for the CDR3: TGTGCCAGCAGTTATACACCGACAGGGGCAGGCACTGAAGCTTTCTTT.

This clone was detected once. This sequence joins TRBV5-1 and TRBJ1-4, with D perhaps TRBD1 (5 bases). V was shortened by 0 bases and J by 5 bases, with 11 bases between the two germline ends. The germline V gene has CDR1 SGHRS and CDR2 YFSETQ. This CDR3 is built from 15 residues. CDR3: CASSLVSGGNEKLFF. CDR3 DNA sequence: TGCGCCAGCAGCTTGGTGTCCGGGGGAAATGAAAAACTGTTTTTT.

The chain uses TRBV10-1 and TRBJ1-5, with 9 bases aligning to TRBD1. Germline assignment: CDR1 WNHNN and CDR2 SYGVQD (reference sequence). The CDR3 runs 17 residues. J gave up 4 bases and V 8 bases, and 15 bases lay outside the gene matches. In DNA, the CDR3 is TGCGCCAGCGTAATCCCGGGGGACAGGGAGGTTAATCAGCCCCAGCATTTT. As protein: CASVIPGDREVNQPQHF.

The gene calls are TRBV4-1 and TRBJ2-7; possibly TRBD2 for D (5 bases). Germline V gives CDR1 MGHRA, CDR2 YSYEKL. The length of the CDR3 is 14 residues. Trimming removed 0 bases at V and 2 bases at J, with 8 bases between. The CDR3 DNA follows: TGCGCCAGCAGCCAAGATTTGGGAGCCTACGAGCAGTACTTC. Translation gives CASSQDLGAYEQYF.

This clone was counted once. CDR3 in amino acids: CASSLAREVETQYF. Written as DNA, the CDR3 is TGTGCCAGCAGCTTAGCAAGAGAAGTGGAGACCCAGTACTTC. The chain joins TRBV7-2 to TRBJ2-5, with D uncertain. V dropped 0 bases and J dropped 5 bases, with 10 bases sitting between them. CDR3 size: 14 residues. The germline CDR1 and CDR2 sequences are SGHTA and FQGNSA.

The chain combines TRBV2 with TRBJ2-2; D call uncertain. There are 15 residues in the CDR3. V dropped 6 bases and J dropped 0 bases, with 11 bases sitting between them. Germline V gene lookup returns CDR1 SNHLY and CDR2 FYNNEI. CDR3 region: CASSLLSTNTGELFF. In DNA form, the CDR3 reads TGTGCCAGCAGCCTGTTAAGCACGAACACCGGGGAGCTGTTTTTT.

This clone was seen more than once but under ten times. The rearrangement joins TRBV4-2 to TRBJ2-2, with 10 positions matching TRBD2. Germline V gene data show CDR1 as LGHNA and CDR2 as YNFKEQ. V lost 0 bases and J lost 0; bases outside the gene matches: 7. The CDR3 is 19 amino acids. CDR3 loop: CASSQDRPSGSSNTGELFF. In nucleotides, the CDR3 is TGTGCCAGCAGCCAAGATCGCCCTAGCGGGAGCTCGAACACCGGGGAGCTGTTTTTT.

V gene TRBV5-5 combines with J gene TRBJ1-5, with 8 bases matching TRBD1. The CDR3 covers 16 residues. Germline V gene sequence: CDR1 SGHKS, CDR2 YYEKEE (reference sequence). J was trimmed by 0 bases and V by 4 bases; bases with no gene match: 6. The DNA for the CDR3 is TGTGCCAGCAGCCCCCCGGGACAGGTTAGCAATCAGCCCCAGCATTTT. Its translation: CASSPPGQVSNQPQHF. The full variable domain, in which reference TRBV5-5 and TRBJ1-5 provide the parts outside the CDR3, is DAGVTQSPTHLIKTRGQQVTLRCSPISGHKSVSWYQQVLGQGPQFIFQYYEKEERGRGNFPDRFSARQFPNYSSELNVNALLLGDSALYLCASSPPGQVSNQPQHFGDGTRLSIL.

This clone was seen once. The chain recombines TRBV7-8 with TRBJ2-1; D gene unclear. The germline V gene encodes CDR1 SGHVS and CDR2 FQNEAQ. The CDR3 is made up of 15 amino acids. Trimming removed 1 base at V and 2 bases at J, with 9 bases between. In DNA form, the CDR3 reads TGTGCCAGCAGCTTAGGACTTACCCCCTACAATGAGCAGTTCTTC. Its translation is CASSLGLTPYNEQFF.

This clone was detected only a few times. The chain combines TRBV11-1 with TRBJ1-1; possibly TRBD1 for D (5 bases). The ends were cut back, 8 bases at V and 9 bases at J, with 19 bases in the middle. The length of the CDR3 is 13 residues. Germline CDR1 SGHAT, CDR2 FQDESV (reference sequence). CDR3 nucleotide sequence: TGTGCCAGCGGAAGGGGTGTAAACGGGCAAGCTTTCTTT. This translates into CASGRGVNGQAFF.

The rearrangement joins TRBV12-3 or TRBV12-4 to TRBJ1-2; D not certain. The germline V and J ends were trimmed by 3 bases and 5 bases, with 10 bases remaining between them. The CDR3 covers 13 residues. The CDR3 DNA reads as TGTGCCAGCAGTTTCAGGACTGCTTATGGCTACACCTTC. It specifies CASSFRTAYGYTF.

This clone was seen ten or more times. This chain links TRBV5-4 with TRBJ2-7, with 11 bases lining up with TRBD2. CDR1 is SGHNT and CDR2 is YYREEE in the germline V gene (reference sequence). CDR3 size: 15 residues. The trim removed 4 bases at V and 2 bases at J, leaving 5 bases unmatched. CDR3 protein: CASSIGTSGTYEQYF. CDR3 DNA: TGTGCCAGCAGCATCGGGACTAGCGGTACCTACGAGCAGTACTTC.

The chain uses TRBV29-1 and TRBJ2-6; 10 bases match TRBD1. V dropped 7 bases and J dropped 1; count of bases not matched to a gene: 7. The CDR3 runs 16 residues. Germline assignment: CDR1 SQVTM and CDR2 ANQGSEA. CDR3 amino acids: CSAATGGASGANVLTF. The CDR3 nucleotides are TGCAGCGCTGCGACAGGGGGCGCGTCTGGGGCCAACGTCCTGACTTTC.

This clone was recorded only once. This chain connects TRBV4-2 to TRBJ2-3; TRBD1 matches at 8 bases. J gave up 0 bases and V 2 bases, and 4 bases lay outside the gene matches. The CDR3 is 16 residues long. CDR1 and CDR2 (germline): LGHNA, YNFKEQ. In DNA, the CDR3 is TGTGCCAGCAGCCAATATGGACAGGGAAGCACAGATACGCAGTATTTT. This translates into CASSQYGQGSTDTQYF.

This chain joins TRBV27 and TRBJ2-7; D is perhaps TRBD2 (7 bases). The CDR3 runs to 16 residues. V dropped 1 base and J dropped 0 bases, with 13 bases sitting between them. CDR1 is MNHEY and CDR2 is SMNVEV in the germline V gene (reference sequence). The CDR3 is CASSLWGGLASYEQYF. CDR3 bases: TGTGCCAGCAGTTTATGGGGGGGGCTAGCCTCCTACGAGCAGTACTTC.

The genes are TRBV5-4 and TRBJ2-7; 7 bases are shared with TRBD2. V lost 3 bases, J lost 3 bases, and 9 bases stayed unmatched. Per germline, CDR1 SGHNT and CDR2 YYREEE (reference sequence). This CDR3 spans 15 amino acids. CDR3 amino acids: CASSSPSSGFYEQYF. The DNA for the CDR3 is TGTGCCAGCAGCTCCCCTTCTAGCGGCTTCTACGAGCAGTACTTC.

V usage is TRBV29-1 and J usage is TRBJ2-2; TRBD2 aligns across 7 bases. The CDR3 has 14 residues. CDR1 SQVTM and CDR2 ANQGSEA come from the germline V gene. Germline trimming cut 6 bases from V and 0 bases from J; bases unmatched to any gene: 4. The CDR3 sequence is CSVIGGSNTGELFF. The CDR3 DNA reads as TGCAGCGTGATCGGGGGGTCGAACACCGGGGAGCTGTTTTTT.

The J gene is TRBJ2-1, the V gene TRBV6-2 or TRBV6-3; tentative D call: TRBD2 (5 bases). V was cut by 3 bases and J by 1 base, with 10 bases left in between. Germline values: CDR1 MNHEY, CDR2 SVGEGT. The CDR3 spans 15 residues. This CDR3 is CASSYVSGSYNEQFF. In DNA form, the CDR3 reads TGTGCCAGCAGTTATGTCAGCGGATCCTACAATGAGCAGTTCTTC.

The chain uses TRBV11-2 and TRBJ2-1; D unclear. V was pared by 5 bases and J by 4 bases, with 21 bases between. The CDR3 contains 17 residues. Germline values: CDR1 SGHAT, CDR2 FQNNGV. The CDR3 coding sequence is TGTGCCAGCAGCCTCTTGGGCCGCCATACTCGATACAATGAGCAGTTCTTC. Amino acid sequence: CASSLLGRHTRYNEQFF. The full variable domain, in which reference TRBV11-2 and TRBJ2-1 provide the parts outside the CDR3, is EAGVAQSPRYKIIEKRQSVAFWCNPISGHATLYWYQQILGQGPKLLIQFQNNGVVDDSQLPKDRFSAERLKGVDSTLKIQPAKLEDSAVYLCASSLLGRHTRYNEQFFGPGTRLTVL.

The chain uses TRBV28 and TRBJ2-3, with TRBD2 identical over 15 bases. With 5 bases clipped from V and 5 bases from J, the junction kept 11 bases outside the gene matches. From germline, CDR1 is MDHEN and CDR2 SYDVKM. The CDR3 extends over 18 amino acids. The CDR3 spells CASSPGLAGGPRRDTQYF. CDR3 nucleotide sequence: TGTGCCAGCAGTCCCGGACTAGCGGGAGGGCCCCGTCGAGATACGCAGTATTTT.

This chain connects TRBV2 to TRBJ1-2; maybe TRBD1 (5 bases). V lost 7 bases and J 1 base, leaving 7 bases between the germline ends. This CDR3 comprises 12 residues. CDR1 and CDR2 from the germline V gene are SNHLY and FYNNEI. This chain's CDR3 is CASTQGNYGYTF. DNA of the CDR3: TGTGCCAGCACCCAGGGTAACTATGGCTACACCTTC.

This chain uses TRBV7-2 with TRBJ2-1; TRBD2 is a possible D gene (6 bases). Trimming took off 0 bases at V and 8 bases at J, with 14 bases between the two ends. The CDR3 runs 15 residues. Looked up from germline, CDR1 is SGHTA and CDR2 is FQGNSA. The chain's CDR3 is CASSLAGSSGYEQFF. CDR3 in DNA: TGTGCCAGCAGCTTAGCCGGGAGTAGTGGCTATGAGCAGTTCTTC.

V gene TRBV4-1 combines with J gene TRBJ2-7; D is perhaps TRBD2 (6 bases). V dropped 1 base and J dropped 3 bases, with 19 bases sitting between them. Germline CDR1 is MGHRA and CDR2 is YSYEKL. This CDR3 comprises 17 residues. This CDR3 is CASSQAEGWTGNYEQYF. The CDR3, as DNA: TGCGCCAGCAGCCAAGCGGAGGGTTGGACGGGAAACTACGAGCAGTACTTC.

J is TRBJ2-1 and V is TRBV6-2 or TRBV6-3; TRBD2 is a possible D gene (5 bases). Trimming shortened V by 4 bases and J by 4 bases, and 23 bases separated the two germline ends. Germline V gene sequence: CDR1 MNHEY, CDR2 SVGEGT. The CDR3 spans 18 residues. The CDR3 nucleotides read TGTGCCAGCAGTTCACCCCCAGGAGTAGGACTGATATACAATGAGCAGTTCTTC. Translated: CASSSPPGVGLIYNEQFF.

The chain employs TRBV3-1 (or the pseudogene TRBV3-2) and TRBJ1-1; a weak D match, TRBD1 (5 bases). The CDR3 totals 15 residues. The V and J ends lost 4 bases and 5 bases respectively, with 17 bases between them. Germline V gene lookup returns CDR1 LGHDT and CDR2 YNNKEL (reference sequence). The CDR3 spells CASSLDAGGSTEAFF. The CDR3, as DNA: TGTGCCAGCAGCCTCGATGCGGGGGGGAGTACTGAAGCTTTCTTT.

This chain uses TRBV6-1 with TRBJ2-7, with 9 nucleotides matching TRBD1. Germline CDR1 and CDR2: MNHNS and SASEGT. Unmatched junction bases numbered 7, after V lost 3 bases and J lost 10 bases. The CDR3 consists of 13 residues. In nucleotides, the CDR3 is TGTGCCAGCAGTGAGAGACAGGGGGTGAATCAGTACTTC. Translating it yields CASSERQGVNQYF.